The rows below give T cell receptor beta chains drawn from one sample of a study of blood T cell repertoires in COVID-19. Sequenced by immunoSEQ multiplex PCR; TCRdb stores in-frame clones only, minus some. The sample records 250,000 to 300,000 clones, roughly 87% being singletons. The sequenced sample was peripheral blood. The receptors were sampled from a woman aged 45 to 65 who had recovered from COVID-19. CDR3s include the opening cysteine and the closing phenylalanine or tryptophan. Fields, in order: CDR3 protein, CDR3 DNA, V gene, clone size, D gene, J gene. A D gene is named only where the DNA matches it firmly. Where a row states a size, it is once, few, many or the class of an expanded clone; other rows omit it.

CASSVVGQGIEAFF TGTGCCAGCAGCGTAGTAGGACAGGGGATTGAAGCTTTCTTT TRBV9 - TRBD1 TRBJ1-1
CASSLWDGQGYLPQHF TGTGCCAGCAGTTTATGGGACGGACAGGGGTATTTGCCCCAGCATTTT TRBV28 once TRBD1 TRBJ1-5
CASSPVTSGTTDTQYF TGCGCCAGCAGCCCTGTGACTAGCGGGACCACAGATACGCAGTATTTT TRBV5-1 - TRBD2 TRBJ2-3
CASSQNIEGNTIYF TGTGCCAGCAGCCAAAATATCGAGGGAAACACCATATATTTT TRBV3-1/TRBV3-2 - - TRBJ1-3
CASSLFYRGLGGYTF TGTGCCAGCAGCTTATTTTACAGGGGGCTGGGTGGCTACACCTTC TRBV5-4 - TRBD1 TRBJ1-2
CASSDRTGLGDSPLHF TGCGCCAGCAGCGACCGGACAGGGTTAGGAGATTCACCCCTCCACTTT TRBV5-1 - TRBD1 TRBJ1-6
CASSSGVRGNTIYF TGCGCCAGCAGCTCGGGGGTGAGGGGAAACACCATATATTTT TRBV5-1 - - TRBJ1-3
CASSQDLRGVGADYGYTF TGCGCCAGCAGCCAAGATCTCAGGGGGGTCGGGGCTGACTATGGCTACACCTTC TRBV4-1 - TRBD1 TRBJ1-2
CASSQDAGTEYGYTF TGCGCCAGCAGCCAAGACGCCGGGACAGAGTATGGCTACACCTTC TRBV4-3 - TRBD1 TRBJ1-2
CASSRSQFYGYTF TGTGCCAGCAGCCGGTCTCAGTTCTATGGCTACACCTTC TRBV3-1/TRBV3-2 - - TRBJ1-2
CASSQVSLAGESVNEQFF TGTGCCAGCAGCCAAGTTTCCTTAGCGGGAGAGTCGGTTAATGAGCAGTTCTTC TRBV4-2 - TRBD2 TRBJ2-1
CASTPLGAEQYF TGTGCCAGCACCCCGCTGGGGGCCGAGCAGTACTTC TRBV2 - - TRBJ2-7
CASSQSSTGTGYGYTF TGCGCCAGCAGCCAAAGTTCGACCGGGACAGGGTATGGCTACACCTTC TRBV4-3 once TRBD1 TRBJ1-2
CASSDRENTEAFF TGTGCCAGCAGCGACAGGGAGAACACTGAAGCTTTCTTT TRBV6-6 many TRBD1 TRBJ1-1
CASSFNRGPNSPLHF TGCGCCAGCAGCTTCAACAGGGGGCCCAATTCACCCCTCCACTTT TRBV5-1 - TRBD1 TRBJ1-6
CASRSGLAGGPSGANVLTF TGTGCCAGCAGGAGCGGACTAGCGGGAGGTCCGTCTGGGGCCAACGTCCTGACTTTC TRBV11-2 - TRBD2 TRBJ2-6
CASSLTGINEKLFF TGTGCCAGCAGCTTAACCGGGATTAATGAAAAACTGTTTTTT TRBV7-6 - - TRBJ1-4
CASRPTGGGEKLFF TGTGCCAGCAGACCCACAGGGGGGGGTGAAAAACTGTTTTTT TRBV6-5 once TRBD1 TRBJ1-4
CASSEVRGRETQYF TGTGCCAGCAGTGAAGTTCGGGGTAGGGAGACCCAGTACTTC TRBV6-1 once - TRBJ2-5
CAIRQPGQGDNSPLHF TGTGCCATCCGCCAACCGGGACAGGGGGATAATTCACCCCTCCACTTT TRBV10-3 - TRBD1 TRBJ1-6